This TCR beta chain stems from a study of Graves' ophthalmopathy and Graves' hyperthyroidism. Newly diagnosed, the hyperthyroidism patients had under 2 months' duration and were aged 18 to 65. Physicians reached a diagnosis by relying on clinical symptoms, serum thyroxine, TRAb, thyroid ultrasound and orbital computed tomography. RNA transcripts provided the template for amplifying TCR beta CDR3 regions. Following a first-round RT-PCR that used HTBI primers, a second-round multiplex PCR was carried out. TCRdb used MiXCR to reprocess the multiplex PCR reads, holding one entry per CDR3 protein. This sample yields 900,000 to 1,200,000 distinct CDR3 sequences, of which 35% to 40% are seen a single time; over 8.5% belongs to the top ten. V lost 10 bases and J lost 2, with 17 bases in between. Germline-derived CDR1 and CDR2 are WSHSY and SAAADI. This CDR3 has 14 residues.

Sequencing input: peripheral blood or thyroid tissue (not recorded which). The clonotype originates from an adult man with Graves' hyperthyroidism. This sequence joins TRBV10-2 and TRBJ1-2; tentative D call: TRBD1 (6 bases). The DNA for the CDR3 is TGCGCCACCATGGACAGTCTTTTAAACTATGGCTACACCTTC. It codes for CATMDSLLNYGYTF.